A single sample gave rise to the 11 T cell receptor beta chains below, sequenced in a study of blood T cell repertoires in COVID-19. Here immunoSEQ multiplex PCR was the method, and the copy in TCRdb shows in-frame clones only, minus some. The table has roughly 260,000 clones, about 80% seen once. What was sequenced was peripheral blood. These receptors all stem from an elderly woman with active or convalescent COVID-19.

This clone was observed a handful of times. The rearrangement links TRBV2 to TRBJ1-2, with D possibly TRBD1 on 6 matching bases. Deletions cut 6 bases from V and 4 bases from J, with 18 bases between. CDR3 length: 15 residues. Germline CDR1 reads SNHLY; CDR2 reads FYNNEI. The CDR3 coding sequence is TGTGCCAGCAGGGGGGGGCAGGGAGGCCCCTATGGCTACACCTTC. Its translation is CASRGGQGGPYGYTF.

CDR3 in amino acids: CASSVRGTSGLNEQFF. CDR3 coding DNA: TGTGCCAGCAGTGTTCGTGGGACTAGCGGACTTAATGAGCAGTTCTTC. The chain combines TRBV9 with TRBJ2-1, with 11 bases lining up with TRBD2. CDR3 length: 16 amino acids. The germline V gene has CDR1 SGDLS and CDR2 YYNGEE. J was trimmed by 7 bases and V by 5 bases; bases with no gene match: 11.

For the CDR3, the DNA is TGTGCCAGCAGTTCAACGGGGGGTAGGGTTAATGAAAAACTGTTTTTT. Its translation is CASSSTGGRVNEKLFF. The V and J genes are TRBV28 and TRBJ1-4, with a possible D match to TRBD1 (5 bases). This CDR3 contains 16 residues. From germline, CDR1 is MDHEN and CDR2 SYDVKM. V lost 4 bases and J lost 4, with 16 bases in between.

The gene calls are TRBV2 and TRBJ2-5; 10 bases map to TRBD2. The germline V gene encodes CDR1 SNHLY and CDR2 FYNNEI. This CDR3 contains 15 residues. V shed 9 bases, J shed 1 base, and the junction held 8 bases outside the gene matches. The CDR3 reads CASEAGLATQETQYF. In DNA, the CDR3 is TGTGCCAGTGAAGCGGGACTAGCGACCCAAGAGACCCAGTACTTC.

Regarding this clone: One junction end disagrees with the germline gene, perhaps due to a read error. V and J are TRBV27 and TRBJ2-1, with 10 bases matching TRBD1. The germline V gene encodes CDR1 MNHEY and CDR2 SMNVEV (reference sequence). The CDR3 is made up of 18 amino acids. The CDR3 DNA reads TGTGCCAGCAGGCCCCTTACCGGGACAGGGGTCCTCTACGATGAGCAGTTCTTC. Translation: CASRPLTGTGVLYDEQFF.

The chain employs TRBV6-5 and TRBJ1-2; 8 bases agree with TRBD1. J was trimmed by 4 bases and V by 6 bases; bases with no gene match: 4. Germline CDR1 reads MNHEY; CDR2 reads SVGAGI. The CDR3 spans 13 residues. CDR3 in amino acids: CASRKTGAYGYTF. CDR3 in DNA: TGTGCCAGCAGGAAGACAGGGGCCTATGGCTACACCTTC.

The gene calls are TRBV6-2 or TRBV6-3 and TRBJ1-1; 10 bases are shared with TRBD1. The CDR3 runs to 16 residues. V lost 2 bases and J lost 5; bases outside the gene matches: 8. CDR1 is MNHEY, CDR2 SVGEGT, per germline. The CDR3 here is CASSYRGQGVWTEAFF. In DNA form, the CDR3 reads TGTGCCAGCAGTTACCGCGGACAGGGGGTATGGACTGAAGCTTTCTTT.

This rearrangement joins TRBV5-1 to TRBJ2-3; 9 nucleotides align to TRBD2. Germline V lookup: CDR1 SGHRS, CDR2 YFSETQ. CDR3 length equals 16 residues. The J segment lost 6 bases and the V segment lost 4 bases, leaving 12 bases of the junction unmatched. CDR3 DNA: TGCGCCAGCAGCCGACTAGCGGCTAGCAATACGGATACGCAGTATTTT. Translating it yields CASSRLAASNTDTQYF.

The rearrangement joins TRBV7-2 to TRBJ1-2, with D perhaps matching TRBD1 (5 bases). This CDR3 region has 15 residues. Germline CDR1 reads SGHTA; CDR2 reads FQGNSA. The V end was cut by 5 bases, the J end by 3 bases, with 16 bases between. The CDR3 DNA sequence: TGTGCCAGCAGCCCCCGGGGGGTAGTTCACTATGGCTACACCTTC. Protein: CASSPRGVVHYGYTF.

The chain couples TRBV19 to TRBJ1-4, with D perhaps TRBD1 (5 bases). Trimming took 2 bases from V and 7 from J, leaving 14 bases between them. This CDR3 contains 15 residues. Germline CDR1 reads LNHDA; CDR2 reads SQIVND (reference sequence). In nucleotides, the CDR3 is TGTGCCAGTAGTATAAGGGGCGAGGTTGGTGAAAAACTGTTTTTT. It translates to CASSIRGEVGEKLFF.

V is TRBV4-1 and J is TRBJ2-7, with 7 nucleotides matching TRBD1. The CDR3 totals 15 residues. Germline V gives CDR1 MGHRA, CDR2 YSYEKL. V was clipped by 0 bases and J by 7 bases; unmatched bases: 9. The CDR3 nucleotides are TGCGCCAGCAGCCAAGATACGAGCAGGGGGTCAGAGCAGTACTTC. Translation gives CASSQDTSRGSEQYF.